This TCR beta chain was identified in a study of Ad26.COV2.S vaccination and SARS-CoV-2 variants. Study overall: Once or twice, 56 days apart, Ad26.COV2.S was delivered intramuscularly.

The data were produced by immunoSEQ multiplex PCR, yet TCRdb's version contains in-frame clones alone and is incomplete. Here the sample spans about 370,000 clones, approximately 91% being singletons. Trimming cost V 0 bases and J 8 bases, with 28 bases left between them. The CDR3 totals 19 residues. Germline V gene lookup returns CDR1 WSHSY and CDR2 SAAADI. Treatment here: 15 to 20 received Ad26.COV2.S at low or high dose, single or two shots; 5 received placebo; per-sample allocation not given. The samples were gathered on day 63 after the first injection of vaccine or placebo. What was given as vaccine was an Ad26 vector encoding Wuhan-strain SARS-CoV-2 spike.

This receptor was taken from a person aged 18 to 65 who received the Ad26.COV2.S COVID-19 vaccine or a placebo. The J gene is TRBJ1-2, the V gene TRBV10-2; no clear D. The specimen comprised peripheral blood, sampled in a trial of Ad26.COV2.S vaccine versus placebo. CDR3 protein: CASSESRKGIGLGTRGYTF. The CDR3 nucleotides are TGCGCCAGCAGTGAGTCCCGGAAAGGAATTGGACTGGGTACTAGGGGCTACACCTTC.